This passage covers 20 T cell receptor beta chains from one sample sequenced in a study of CD8 T cells in Susac syndrome. An amount of RNA that ranged from about 0.45 to 1 ug was reverse transcribed with random hexamers. TCRdb reanalysed the immunoSEQ multiplex PCR reads using MiXCR and keeps one entry per CDR3 protein. The sample holds about 440,000 distinct CDR3 sequences, 85% seen once. The source material was CD8+ T cells from PBMCs. The receptors here all came from a human donor with multiple sclerosis.

The chain combines TRBV24-1 with TRBJ2-1; 11 bases are shared with TRBD2. V lost 5 bases, J lost 1 base, and 6 bases stayed unmatched. CDR3 length: 17 residues. Germline CDR1 KGHDR, CDR2 SFDVKD. The CDR3 here is CATSARRTSGSYNEQFF. The CDR3 DNA sequence: TGTGCCACCAGTGCCCGGAGGACTAGCGGGTCCTACAATGAGCAGTTCTTC.

The chain has TRBV27 and TRBJ2-5, with TRBD1 matching over 11 bases. V lost 5 bases, J lost 4 bases, and 6 bases stayed unmatched. This CDR3 region has 15 residues. Germline CDR1 and CDR2: MNHEY and SMNVEV (reference sequence). CDR3 DNA: TGTGCCAGCAGTGCCGGGACAGGGGGTTTAGAGACCCAGTACTTC. Amino acids: CASSAGTGGLETQYF.

This clonotype was picked up one time. The CDR3 sequence is CASSPTPPGINEQFF. In DNA, the CDR3 is TGCGCCAGCAGCCCAACCCCACCGGGAATCAATGAGCAGTTCTTC. This rearrangement joins TRBV4-1 to TRBJ2-1; D may be TRBD2 (5 bases). CDR1 MGHRA and CDR2 YSYEKL come from the germline V gene. This CDR3 contains 15 residues. V was cut by 4 bases and J by 6 bases, with 16 bases left in between.

The chain recombines TRBV20-1 with TRBJ2-7, with a weak D call TRBD1 (7 bases). CDR1 and CDR2 from the germline V gene are DFQATT and SNEGSKA (reference sequence). The CDR3 spans 13 residues. Trimming stripped 3 bases from V and 6 bases from J, with 15 bases between. The DNA for the CDR3 is TGCAGTGCTAGGGGACTGGGACAGAGCGAGCAGTACTTC. As protein: CSARGLGQSEQYF.

V is TRBV29-1 and J is TRBJ1-1; the match to TRBD1 covers 8 bases. There are 12 residues in the CDR3. Germline-derived CDR1 and CDR2 are SQVTM and ANQGSEA. Trimming removed 7 bases from V and 7 bases from J; junction bases left unmatched: 8. CDR3 sequence: CSGQTGGFEAFF. Written as DNA, the CDR3 is TGCAGCGGCCAAACAGGGGGTTTTGAAGCTTTCTTT.

CDR3: CASSQAGQFNQPQHF. CDR3 nucleotide sequence: TGCGCCAGCAGCCAGGCTGGACAGTTCAATCAGCCCCAGCATTTT. The chain carries TRBV4-1 and TRBJ1-5; possible D gene TRBD1, 6 bases. V was shortened by 3 bases and J by 3 bases, with 12 bases between the two germline ends. Germline V gene data show CDR1 as MGHRA and CDR2 as YSYEKL. The CDR3 extends over 15 amino acids.

J is TRBJ1-2 and V is TRBV11-2, with D possibly being TRBD1 (5 bases). This CDR3 is 14 amino acids long. The germline V gene has CDR1 SGHAT and CDR2 FQNNGV. The germline V and J ends were trimmed by 5 bases and 4 bases, with 14 bases remaining between them. CDR3 in amino acids: CASSPPSGAYGYTF. Here the CDR3 DNA reads TGTGCCAGCAGCCCCCCAAGCGGGGCCTATGGCTACACCTTC.

V usage is TRBV6-5 and J usage is TRBJ2-7; TRBD2 matches at 8 bases. Germline CDR1 is MNHEY and CDR2 is SVGAGI. This CDR3 comprises 15 residues. Trimming took 0 bases from V and 2 from J; bases not matched to a gene: 3. The chain's CDR3 is CASSYSGLEPYEQYF. CDR3 coding DNA: TGTGCCAGCAGTTACTCGGGACTAGAACCCTACGAGCAGTACTTC.

This clonotype occurred once. V gene TRBV5-5 combines with J gene TRBJ1-5, with D hard to call. The CDR3 contains 15 residues. Germline CDR1 reads SGHKS; CDR2 reads YYEKEE (reference sequence). The V end was cut by 3 bases, the J end by 0 bases, with 10 bases between. CDR3 DNA: TGTGCCAGCAGCTCCGGACGGATTAGCAATCAGCCCCAGCATTTT. This translates into CASSSGRISNQPQHF.

The chain recombines TRBV5-4 with TRBJ1-2, with D tentatively TRBD1 (5 bases). From germline, CDR1 is SGHNT and CDR2 YYREEE (reference sequence). Trimming cost V 0 bases and J 6 bases, with 15 bases left between them. CDR3 length equals 15 residues. The CDR3 sequence: CASSLEVGTANGYTF. The CDR3 DNA reads as TGTGCCAGCAGCTTGGAAGTTGGGACGGCGAATGGCTACACCTTC.

The chain is built from TRBV27 and TRBJ1-1; D unclear. The V end lost 6 bases, the J end lost 0 bases, and 8 bases lay between the germline ends. CDR3 length: 13 amino acids. The germline gives CDR1 MNHEY, CDR2 SMNVEV (reference sequence). CDR3 sequence reads: CASRPRMNTEAFF. CDR3 sequence (DNA): TGTGCCAGCAGACCCCGTATGAACACTGAAGCTTTCTTT.

V is TRBV6-1 and J is TRBJ2-5; D is possibly TRBD1 or TRBD2 (6 bases each). This CDR3 spans 15 amino acids. V gave up 8 bases and J gave up 3 bases, with 19 bases separating them. Germline assignment: CDR1 MNHNS and CDR2 SASEGT. The chain's CDR3 is CASPPGHWEEETQYF. The CDR3 nucleotides are TGTGCCAGCCCTCCGGGACATTGGGAGGAAGAGACCCAGTACTTC.

There are a few counts of this clonotype. CDR3 in DNA: TGTGCCAGCAGTTGGACGGCGAACACCGGGGAGCTGTTTTTT. It specifies CASSWTANTGELFF. The chain has TRBV6-5 and TRBJ2-2; D is undetermined. V lost 4 bases and J lost 0, with 6 bases in between. The CDR3 is 14 residues long. From germline, CDR1 is MNHEY and CDR2 SVGAGI.

This rearrangement joins TRBV19 to TRBJ2-3; D unclear. Trimming took 7 bases from V and 2 from J, leaving 13 bases between them. The CDR3 sequence is 14 residues long. The germline gives CDR1 LNHDA, CDR2 SQIVND (reference sequence). CDR3 region: CASTSASSTDTQYF. CDR3 in DNA: TGTGCCAGTACCTCTGCCAGTTCCACAGATACGCAGTATTTT.

The chain is built from TRBV7-6 and TRBJ2-1; no clear D gene. V was pared by 1 base and J by 0 bases, with 7 bases between. Germline V gene sequence: CDR1 SGHVS, CDR2 FNYEAQ. The CDR3 covers 15 residues. CDR3 sequence reads: CASSLVTSSYNEQFF. CDR3 in DNA: TGTGCCAGCAGCTTAGTCACGAGCTCCTACAATGAGCAGTTCTTC. The variable domain in full, with the rest retrieved from reference TRBV7-6 and TRBJ2-1, is GAGVSQSPRYKVTKRGQDVALRCDPISGHVSLYWYRQALGQGPEFLTYFNYEAQQDKSGLPNDRFSAERPEGSISTLTIQRTEQRDSAMYRCASSLVTSSYNEQFFGPGTRLTVL.

This clonotype was counted once. The J gene is TRBJ2-5, the V gene TRBV29-1; the D gene is possibly TRBD1 (6 bases). The CDR3 covers 15 residues. CDR1 is SQVTM, CDR2 ANQGSEA, per germline. V lost 1 base to trimming and J lost 5 bases, with 17 bases between them. DNA for the CDR3: TGCAGCGTTGAAGTTGGATTAAGGGGGATGGAGACCCAGTACTTC. It translates to CSVEVGLRGMETQYF.

The V call is TRBV19, the J call TRBJ2-7, with no clear D. The CDR3 extends over 13 amino acids. V gave up 6 bases and J gave up 4 bases, with 13 bases separating them. Germline V lookup: CDR1 LNHDA, CDR2 SQIVND (reference sequence). This chain's CDR3 is CASRDPRSYEQYF. The DNA for the CDR3 is TGTGCCAGTAGGGACCCTAGGAGTTACGAGCAGTACTTC.

This clonotype has just one count. J is TRBJ1-5 and V is TRBV6-5, with D hard to call. The CDR3 is 18 residues long. V was cut by 0 bases and J by 1 base, with 16 bases left in between. The germline V gene has CDR1 MNHEY and CDR2 SVGAGI. CDR3 amino acids: CASSYSNSVDISNQPQHF. The CDR3 DNA reads TGTGCCAGCAGTTACTCGAATTCTGTAGACATAAGCAATCAGCCCCAGCATTTT.

The chain couples TRBV29-1 to TRBJ2-1; perhaps TRBD1 as D (6 bases). The V and J ends lost 4 bases and 8 bases respectively, with 15 bases between them. Germline CDR1 and CDR2: SQVTM and ANQGSEA. This CDR3 comprises 13 residues. In DNA form, the CDR3 reads TGCAGCGTTGTAGGCCTGGGGGCGGATGAGCAGTTCTTC. Amino acids: CSVVGLGADEQFF.

The V and J genes are TRBV30 and TRBJ2-7; D is perhaps TRBD1 or TRBD2 (5 bases each). Trimming cost V 0 bases and J 6 bases, with 24 bases left between them. Looked up from germline, CDR1 is GTSNPN and CDR2 is SVGIG (reference sequence). The CDR3 spans 17 residues. Here the CDR3 DNA reads TGTGCCTGGAGTGTACCCTTGGACGGGGCAGGACGTGGCGAGCAGTACTTC. Protein sequence: CAWSVPLDGAGRGEQYF.